The rows below give T cell receptor beta chains drawn from one sample of a study of blood T cell repertoires in COVID-19. Method: immunoSEQ multiplex PCR; TCRdb's copy keeps in-frame clones and lacks some. The sample lists 65,000 to 90,000 clones; roughly 88% were seen once. Sequencing was performed on peripheral blood. The receptors were gathered from a middle-aged man with active COVID-19. CDR3s include the opening cysteine and the closing phenylalanine or tryptophan. D genes are given only for firm matches. Clone sizes are given selectively: once, few, many, or a class where the clone is expanded.

V	J	size	D	DNA	CDR3
TRBV6-1	TRBJ1-6	few	NA	TGTGCCAGCAGTGAAAGTTCGACCTCCTACAGGTCACCCCTCCACTTT	CASSESSTSYRSPLHF
TRBV5-8	TRBJ2-7	few	TRBD2	TGTGCCAGCAGCAGACGGGGGGGATCCTACGAGCAGTACTTC	CASSRRGGSYEQYF
TRBV29-1	TRBJ1-2	NA	NA	TGCAGCGTTGAAGGACACCTTAACTATGGCTACACCTTC	CSVEGHLNYGYTF
TRBV5-1	TRBJ1-1	NA	NA	TGCGCCAGCACCCCCATCGGTAGTCGTAACACTGAAGCTTTCTTT	CASTPIGSRNTEAFF
TRBV9	TRBJ1-4	NA	NA	TGTGCCAGCAGCGTCCGGGGGGTAAGCGAAAAACTGTTTTTT	CASSVRGVSEKLFF
TRBV6-2/TRBV6-3	TRBJ2-7	NA	TRBD1	TGTGCCAGCAGTTACAGCCATAGGGACAGAAGTACCTACGAGCAGTACTTC	CASSYSHRDRSTYEQYF
TRBV7-2	TRBJ2-5	NA	TRBD2	TGTGCCAGCAGCTTAGGTGGGGGGGGAGAGACCCAGTACTTC	CASSLGGGGETQYF
TRBV5-6	TRBJ1-2	medium-sized	NA	TGTGCCAGCAGCTTGGGACAGGAGTATGGCTACACCTTC	CASSLGQEYGYTF
TRBV5-1	TRBJ2-3	NA	TRBD2	TGCGCCAGCAGCTTGAATAGCGGGGAGACAGATACGCAGTATTTT	CASSLNSGETDTQYF
TRBV28	TRBJ2-3	NA	TRBD2	TGTGCCAGCAGTTTCTCGCGACTAGCGCGCACAGATACGCAGTATTTT	CASSFSRLARTDTQYF
TRBV29-1	TRBJ1-2	NA	TRBD1	TGCAGCGTTGCTCCTTCCGGGACAGGGTCTGGCTACACCTTC	CSVAPSGTGSGYTF
TRBV19	TRBJ1-1	NA	TRBD1	TGTGCCAGCCGGGACAGGGGTGTCCGGGGGAACACTGAAGCTTTCTTT	CASRDRGVRGNTEAFF
TRBV18	TRBJ2-6	NA	TRBD2	TGTGCCAGCGGGATAGCGGGAGCTGCTGGGGCCAACGTCCTGACTTTC	CASGIAGAAGANVLTF
TRBV5-5	TRBJ1-2	once	NA	TGTGCCAGCAGCTTGGTGGGCAGTACCAACTATGGCTACACCTTC	CASSLVGSTNYGYTF
TRBV24-1	TRBJ2-3	NA	TRBD2	TGTGCCACCAGTGTACTAGCGGGAGTCACAGATACGCAGTATTTT	CATSVLAGVTDTQYF
TRBV4-2	TRBJ2-2	NA	NA	TGTGCCAGCAGCTTAGTTCGGGGGTTCGAACGGAACACCGGGGAGCTGTTTTTT	CASSLVRGFERNTGELFF
TRBV6-1	TRBJ1-1	NA	NA	TGTGCCAGCAGTGAATGGGCCAGGGGAGAAGCTTTCTTT	CASSEWARGEAFF
TRBV18	TRBJ1-2	once	NA	TGTGCCAGCTCACCCCAGGGCTCAAACTATGGCTACACCTTC	CASSPQGSNYGYTF
TRBV15	TRBJ2-1	few	NA	TGTGCCACCAGCAACTACAGGGCCGGAAACAATGAGCAGTTCTTC	CATSNYRAGNNEQFF
TRBV9	TRBJ1-1	NA	NA	TGTGCCAGCAGCGTTAGCGTAACTAACACTGAAGCTTTCTTT	CASSVSVTNTEAFF
TRBV6-6	TRBJ1-1	NA	TRBD1	TGTGCCAGCAGTGCCGGGACAGGGAATCTGGTATCTGAAGCTTTCTTT	CASSAGTGNLVSEAFF
TRBV6-1	TRBJ2-1	NA	TRBD2	TGTGCCAGCAGTGGGACTAGCGGGGGGGCTCTTTCATACAATGAGCAGTTCTTC	CASSGTSGGALSYNEQFF
TRBV28	TRBJ1-1	NA	NA	TGTGCCAGCAGTTTGAGGGTGAACACTGAAGCTTTCTTT	CASSLRVNTEAFF
TRBV7-2	TRBJ1-6	NA	NA	TGTGCCAGCAGTGTACAGACTAATTCACCCCTCCACTTT	CASSVQTNSPLHF
TRBV3-1/TRBV3-2	TRBJ1-2	once	TRBD1	TGTGCCAGCAGCCTCCGGGACAGGCCCGCAGGCTACACCTTC	CASSLRDRPAGYTF
TRBV9	TRBJ1-6	NA	NA	TGTGCCAGCAGCGTAGGAGGTGGTCTTCATAATTCACCCCTCCACTTT	CASSVGGGLHNSPLHF
TRBV18	TRBJ2-1	NA	TRBD2	TGTGCCAGCTCACCCGCCTCGCGGGGGGATTACAATGAGCAGTTCTTC	CASSPASRGDYNEQFF
TRBV6-5	TRBJ2-7	NA	TRBD2	TGTGCCAGTTCGGGGCGGGGGGGCCGGTACGAGCAGTACTTC	CASSGRGGRYEQYF
TRBV4-3	TRBJ2-1	NA	TRBD1	TGCGCCAGCAGCCAAGATGGGGTGGGACGACAGGGGGCGAATGAGCAGTTCTTC	CASSQDGVGRQGANEQFF
TRBV9	TRBJ1-6	NA	TRBD1	TGTGCCAGCAGTACAGGGGGCGCCTCGAATTCACCCCTCCACTTT	CASSTGGASNSPLHF
TRBV6-2/TRBV6-3	TRBJ2-2	NA	NA	TGTGCCAGCAGTTCGACAGGGAGGACCGGGGAGCTGTTTTTT	CASSSTGRTGELFF
TRBV27	TRBJ2-7	NA	TRBD1	TGTGCCAGCAGTTTAAGTGGGGCCAGGGGGACCTACGAGCAGTACTTC	CASSLSGARGTYEQYF
TRBV6-5	TRBJ2-3	NA	NA	TGTGCCAGCAGCTCGGGAGCCCGGGATACGCAGTATTTT	CASSSGARDTQYF
TRBV19	TRBJ2-7	NA	NA	TGTGCCAGTAGTATAGCAGGGTTGGCCGAGCAGTACTTC	CASSIAGLAEQYF
TRBV28	TRBJ1-2	NA	NA	TGTGCCAGCACCCTTCGGAGTAGCTATGGCTACACCTTC	CASTLRSSYGYTF
TRBV30	TRBJ2-3	NA	NA	TGTGCCTGGAGTAAAACAGCAACTAGCACAGATACGCAGTATTTT	CAWSKTATSTDTQYF
TRBV4-3	TRBJ2-7	once	NA	TGCGCCAGCAGCCAAGAAGACACGGGAAGCTCCTACGAGCAGTACTTC	CASSQEDTGSSYEQYF
TRBV2	TRBJ1-5	few	NA	TGTGCCAGCAGTGAAGGGTGGTACACAAGCAATCAGCCCCAGCATTTT	CASSEGWYTSNQPQHF
TRBV7-9	TRBJ1-1	NA	NA	TGTGCCAGCAGCTTTTCGGACACTGAAGCTTTCTTT	CASSFSDTEAFF
TRBV18	TRBJ2-1	NA	NA	TGTGCCAGCTCACCACCGGGGCCACCGGACAATGAGCAGTTCTTC	CASSPPGPPDNEQFF
TRBV7-2	TRBJ1-5	NA	NA	TGTGCCAGCAGCTTTTCGGTGTCAGGACAGCCCCAGCATTTT	CASSFSVSGQPQHF
TRBV24-1	TRBJ1-5	few	NA	TGTGCCACCAGTGGCGGGGGAAGAGGGTATAGCAATCAGCCCCAGCATTTT	CATSGGGRGYSNQPQHF
TRBV5-6	TRBJ2-7	NA	NA	TGTGCCAGCAGCTCCCCTTGGGGTAGCGGATTCTCCTACGAGCAGTACTTC	CASSSPWGSGFSYEQYF
TRBV9	TRBJ1-5	NA	TRBD1	TGTGCCAGCAGCGTAGACAGGGGTGGACAGCCCCAGCATTTT	CASSVDRGGQPQHF
TRBV5-1	TRBJ2-7	NA	NA	TGCGCCAGCAGCCCGGGGGGGACAGGGTTCTCCGAGCAGTACTTC	CASSPGGTGFSEQYF
TRBV19	TRBJ2-5	NA	NA	TGTGCCAGTAGTATCACCGTTACTCAAGAGACCCAGTACTTC	CASSITVTQETQYF
TRBV18	TRBJ1-2	few	TRBD1	TGTGCCAGCTCACCACCTGGGACAGGCTCTGGCTACACCTTC	CASSPPGTGSGYTF
TRBV9	TRBJ2-3	NA	TRBD2	TGTGCCAGCAGCGTAGGAGCGGGAAACACAGATACGCAGTATTTT	CASSVGAGNTDTQYF
TRBV5-5	TRBJ1-1	NA	NA	TGTGCCAGCAGCTTGTGGGGGGTCGACACTGAAGCTTTCTTT	CASSLWGVDTEAFF
TRBV6-5	TRBJ1-2	NA	TRBD1	TGTGCCAGTAGAGGACAGGGGAACTATGGCTACACCTTC	CASRGQGNYGYTF
TRBV7-8	TRBJ1-3	NA	NA	TGTGCCAGCAGCTCCCCCGGCCAGGAAGCTGGAAACACCATATATTTT	CASSSPGQEAGNTIYF
TRBV19	TRBJ1-2	few	NA	TGTGCCAGTATGCAGACATCCGGTGCCTATGGCTACACCTTC	CASMQTSGAYGYTF
TRBV5-1	TRBJ2-3	NA	TRBD2	TGCGCCAGCAGCTTGGGGTCTTCAGCGGGAGACACAGATACGCAGTATTTT	CASSLGSSAGDTDTQYF
TRBV27	TRBJ2-3	NA	NA	TGTGCCAGCAGTTTAGGCTCCCCCACAGATACGCAGTATTTT	CASSLGSPTDTQYF
TRBV11-2	TRBJ2-7	NA	NA	TGTGCCAGCAGCCCCAATTACGAGCAGTACTTC	CASSPNYEQYF
TRBV24-1	TRBJ2-7	NA	NA	TGTGCCACCAGTGATCGCAAAGGACAGATAGGCTACGAGCAGTACTTC	CATSDRKGQIGYEQYF
TRBV28	TRBJ1-2	NA	NA	TGTGCCAGCAGTCCAGGGACAACCTATGGCTACACCTTC	CASSPGTTYGYTF
TRBV18	TRBJ1-4	NA	TRBD1	TGTGCCAGCTCACCACCGCGGACAGGGGCAACTAATGAAAAACTGTTTTTT	CASSPPRTGATNEKLFF
TRBV6-4	TRBJ2-3	few	TRBD2	TGTGCCAGCAGCGCCAAAGCGGGAGAGGGAGATACGCAGTATTTT	CASSAKAGEGDTQYF
TRBV29-1	TRBJ2-1	once	TRBD1	TGCAGCGTTGAAGGGACAGGGGGAGATGAGCAGTTCTTC	CSVEGTGGDEQFF